This is a list of T cell receptor beta chains from one sample in a study of T-cell memory formation after mild COVID-19. Via MiXCR, TCRdb re-called the 5' RACE reads, giving one row per CDR3 protein. The sample lists about 610,000 distinct CDR3 sequences, 17% occurring once. Sequenced material: PBMCs or a T cell subset sorted from them (not recorded which). The receptors shown here come from an adult woman who had mild COVID-19 (a few samples of this study predate the infection). Cell type and time point are not known. CDR3s include the opening cysteine and the closing phenylalanine or tryptophan. Each record gives: V gene, J gene, CDR3 protein.

V: TRBV10-3; J: TRBJ2-1; CDR3: CAISESTLNEQFF
V: TRBV4-1; J: TRBJ2-2; CDR3: CASSLGQGDSGELFF
V: TRBV12-3/TRBV12-4; J: TRBJ2-4; CDR3: CASSRAGGGNIQYF
V: TRBV20-1; J: TRBJ2-5; CDR3: CSARRGRTFQETQYF
V: TRBV6-5; J: TRBJ1-6; CDR3: CASSPREHSPLHF
V: TRBV7-9; J: TRBJ2-7; CDR3: CASSFPGQNYEQYF
V: TRBV7-6; J: TRBJ1-3; CDR3: CASSSLGANSGNTIYF
V: TRBV29-1; J: TRBJ2-7; CDR3: CSVVSDEQYF
V: TRBV14; J: TRBJ2-5; CDR3: CASSLLDVQETQYF
V: TRBV5-5; J: TRBJ2-7; CDR3: CASSLILSYEQYF
V: TRBV29-1; J: TRBJ1-5; CDR3: CSVGSGGSNQPQHF
V: TRBV15; J: TRBJ2-2; CDR3: CATSIPRTGGRAGELFF
V: TRBV19; J: TRBJ1-2; CDR3: CASSRTPGSNYGYTF
V: TRBV7-9; J: TRBJ2-1; CDR3: CASRQPGHNEQFF
V: TRBV24-1; J: TRBJ1-5; CDR3: CATSDLGQPQHF
V: TRBV6-5; J: TRBJ2-5; CDR3: CASSYVDGETQYF
V: TRBV12-3/TRBV12-4; J: TRBJ2-3; CDR3: CATQGRGRNTQYF
V: TRBV4-2; J: TRBJ2-2; CDR3: CASSQGLAGFTGELFF
V: TRBV12-3/TRBV12-4; J: TRBJ2-1; CDR3: CASRATANEQFF
V: TRBV6-6; J: TRBJ1-5; CDR3: CASSQGLVGNQPQHF
V: TRBV6-5; J: TRBJ1-1; CDR3: CASRSRPGRWNTEAFF
V: TRBV6-2/TRBV6-3; J: TRBJ2-3; CDR3: CASNNGRPDTQYF
V: TRBV3-1; J: TRBJ2-4; CDR3: CASSQTTDKNIQYF
V: TRBV24-1; J: TRBJ2-7; CDR3: CATSDSLSTGDEQYF
V: TRBV7-9; J: TRBJ2-5; CDR3: CASSLPAGRDETQYF
V: TRBV2; J: TRBJ2-3; CDR3: CATQTSGGASTDTQYF
V: TRBV7-6; J: TRBJ2-5; CDR3: CASSYRLAGGVEETQYF
V: TRBV5-1; J: TRBJ1-1; CDR3: CASSLQASNTEAFF
V: TRBV7-3; J: TRBJ2-5; CDR3: CASSPYAGGETQYF
V: TRBV9; J: TRBJ1-2; CDR3: CASSVGPGKTFYGYTF
V: TRBV12-3/TRBV12-4; J: TRBJ2-5; CDR3: CASPPGLFLQETQYF
V: TRBV3-1; J: TRBJ2-1; CDR3: CASSPKDPGSDEQFF
V: TRBV2; J: TRBJ2-6; CDR3: CASRDRASGANVLTF
V: TRBV3-1; J: TRBJ2-5; CDR3: CASSYFSGVRETQYF
V: TRBV2; J: TRBJ1-1; CDR3: CASSEDSEAFF
V: TRBV3-1; J: TRBJ2-2; CDR3: CASSPPDQLTGELFF
V: TRBV20-1; J: TRBJ2-7; CDR3: CSADYRGTSGYEQYF
V: TRBV24-1; J: TRBJ2-7; CDR3: CATSDFPGYEQYF
V: TRBV7-3; J: TRBJ2-2; CDR3: CASGRQGASTGELFF
V: TRBV4-1; J: TRBJ2-5; CDR3: CASSHHRANQETQYF
V: TRBV20-1; J: TRBJ1-1; CDR3: CSARYAGQGSIGRTEAFF
V: TRBV7-2; J: TRBJ2-3; CDR3: CASSPPGTGAPDTQYF
V: TRBV5-6; J: TRBJ2-1; CDR3: CASSEGTAAYNEQFF
V: TRBV5-6; J: TRBJ1-3; CDR3: CASSLVGKGASSGNTIYF
V: TRBV19; J: TRBJ2-2; CDR3: CASINDRANTGELFF
V: TRBV5-1; J: TRBJ2-3; CDR3: CASSLAGKGGDTQYF
V: TRBV7-9; J: TRBJ1-1; CDR3: CASSSGWANSNTEAFF
V: TRBV4-1; J: TRBJ1-5; CDR3: CASSQSTPEGNNQPQHF